This T cell receptor (beta chain) was sequenced for a study of regulatory T cells in long-lasting Graves disease. Combining iRepertoire HTBI primers with Arm-PCR of CDR3 regions, the authors built TCR beta libraries. TCRdb reanalysed the multiplex PCR reads using MiXCR and keeps one entry per CDR3 protein. Of about 400,000 distinct CDR3 sequences listed, under 25% are singletons. The time point is: persistent/refractory GD, antithyroid drugs over 5 years with positive TRAb. Following extraction of RNA from PBMCs, that RNA was used to make the TCR library. A roughly 8.3-milliliter sample of peripheral blood was drawn into EDTA tubes. In this sample, this clonotype turned up many times. The CDR3 totals 16 residues. CDR1 is SGHTA and CDR2 is FQGNSA in the germline V gene. V shed 1 base, J shed 7 bases, and the junction held 4 bases outside the gene matches.

The starting material was peripheral blood mononuclear cells (PBMCs), obtained when the disease was refractory, from a patient treated with antithyroid drugs. This chain links TRBV7-2 with TRBJ2-1, with 13 bases aligning to TRBD2. The clonotype originates from a female donor with Graves disease. Written as DNA, the CDR3 is TGTGCCAGCAGCTTAGAAGGGACTAGCGGGGCAAATGAGCAGTTCTTC. It translates to CASSLEGTSGANEQFF.